The rows below give T cell receptor beta chains drawn from one sample of a study of Graves' ophthalmopathy and Graves' hyperthyroidism. Using its own MiXCR run on the multiplex PCR reads, TCRdb lists one record per CDR3 protein. The repertoire has some 1.1 million distinct CDR3 sequences, about 38% of them found once; the top ten carry 11%. Sequenced sample: peripheral blood or thyroid tissue (not recorded which). All receptors come from an adult man with Graves' hyperthyroidism. The CDR3 runs from the conserved cysteine through the conserved F or W. Fields, in order: J gene, clone size, D gene, V gene, CDR3 DNA, CDR3 protein. D genes are given only for firm matches. Not all rows give a size; the values are once, few, many and, for expanded clones, a class.

j_call: TRBJ2-7
clone_size: many
d_call: NA
v_call: TRBV5-1
cdr3_nt: TGCGCCAGCAGCTCCCCGGACCGAAGGGGGACCTACGAGCAGTACTTC
cdr3_aa: CASSSPDRRGTYEQYF

j_call: TRBJ1-1
clone_size: NA
d_call: NA
v_call: TRBV20-1
cdr3_nt: TGCAGTGCAGAAGGGACCATTCTCGACACTGAAGCTTTCTTT
cdr3_aa: CSAEGTILDTEAFF

j_call: TRBJ1-3
clone_size: NA
d_call: NA
v_call: TRBV11-1
cdr3_nt: TGTGCCAGCAGCTTCGGTCCGGGGGCGGATGGAAACACCATATATTTT
cdr3_aa: CASSFGPGADGNTIYF

j_call: TRBJ1-2
clone_size: NA
d_call: NA
v_call: TRBV5-1
cdr3_nt: TGCGCCAGCAGCTTCGGCTCGAGAAGGGGTGATTATGGCTACACCTTC
cdr3_aa: CASSFGSRRGDYGYTF

j_call: TRBJ2-5
clone_size: many
d_call: TRBD1
v_call: TRBV7-8
cdr3_nt: TGTGCCAGCAGCTTAAACACAGGGGTCCAAGAGACCCAGTACTTC
cdr3_aa: CASSLNTGVQETQYF

j_call: TRBJ1-5
clone_size: few
d_call: NA
v_call: TRBV19
cdr3_nt: TGTACCAGTAGTATAAGGACGGGCGATCAGCCCCAGCATTTT
cdr3_aa: CTSSIRTGDQPQHF

j_call: TRBJ2-2
clone_size: many
d_call: NA
v_call: TRBV29-1
cdr3_nt: TGCAGCGGTTCCGGGACACCCAACACCGGGGAGCTGTTTTTT
cdr3_aa: CSGSGTPNTGELFF

j_call: TRBJ2-2
clone_size: many
d_call: TRBD2
v_call: TRBV7-9
cdr3_nt: TGTGCCAGCAGTTTTAGCGGGACCGGGGAGCTGTTTTTT
cdr3_aa: CASSFSGTGELFF

j_call: TRBJ2-7
clone_size: once
d_call: TRBD1
v_call: TRBV7-7
cdr3_nt: TGTGCCAGCAGCACCGGGACAGGGATTACTAACGAGCAGTACTTC
cdr3_aa: CASSTGTGITNEQYF

j_call: TRBJ2-7
clone_size: NA
d_call: NA
v_call: TRBV10-2
cdr3_nt: TGCGCCAGCAGCGGTTGTGTAGCTTGTATGTCCCGCGAGCAGTACTTC
cdr3_aa: CASSGCVACMSREQYF

j_call: TRBJ1-1
clone_size: many
d_call: NA
v_call: TRBV13
cdr3_nt: TGTGCCAGCAGCTTAGATGGAACAGGCCCCAACACTGAAGCTTTCTTT
cdr3_aa: CASSLDGTGPNTEAFF

j_call: TRBJ2-7
clone_size: many
d_call: NA
v_call: TRBV5-4
cdr3_nt: TGTGCCAGCAGCGGGCCGGGACACGGAGGCGAGCAGTACTTC
cdr3_aa: CASSGPGHGGEQYF

j_call: TRBJ2-7
clone_size: few
d_call: TRBD2
v_call: TRBV7-2
cdr3_nt: TGTGCCAGCAGCTTGGTTCCAGGGCTAGCGGGCTCCTACGAGCAGTACTTC
cdr3_aa: CASSLVPGLAGSYEQYF

j_call: TRBJ1-5
clone_size: many
d_call: NA
v_call: TRBV19
cdr3_nt: TGTGCCAGTAGTATAGTGGGGACGCCAGACCAAAAGACCCAGCATTTT
cdr3_aa: CASSIVGTPDQKTQHF

j_call: TRBJ2-5
clone_size: NA
d_call: TRBD2
v_call: TRBV15
cdr3_nt: TGTGCCACCAGCAGTTGGACAGCGGGAGCTGAGACCCAGTACTTC
cdr3_aa: CATSSWTAGAETQYF

j_call: TRBJ2-5
clone_size: few
d_call: NA
v_call: TRBV5-1
cdr3_nt: TGCGCCAGCAGCTTCGGGGACCAGCGGGAGACCCAGTACTTC
cdr3_aa: CASSFGDQRETQYF

j_call: TRBJ2-7
clone_size: NA
d_call: NA
v_call: TRBV4-1
cdr3_nt: TGCGCCAGCAGCCAAGTTGCAGGGCAGATCTACGAGCAGTACTTC
cdr3_aa: CASSQVAGQIYEQYF

j_call: TRBJ1-2
clone_size: many
d_call: NA
v_call: TRBV2
cdr3_nt: TGTGCCAGCAGAGCCGAAGTTACGGACAGAAGACAGAATGGCTACACCTTC
cdr3_aa: CASRAEVTDRRQNGYTF

j_call: TRBJ1-2
clone_size: few
d_call: NA
v_call: TRBV7-9
cdr3_nt: TGTGCCAGCAGCTTACGCGGTGCCTATGGCTACACCTTC
cdr3_aa: CASSLRGAYGYTF

j_call: TRBJ2-7
clone_size: NA
d_call: NA
v_call: TRBV6-6
cdr3_nt: TGTGCCACCAGCGGAGGAGGGCTCCTCTACGAGCAGTACTTC
cdr3_aa: CATSGGGLLYEQYF

j_call: TRBJ2-7
clone_size: few
d_call: NA
v_call: TRBV11-2
cdr3_nt: TGTGCCAGCAGCTTAGAGGGGAAAAACTCCTACGAGCAGTACTTC
cdr3_aa: CASSLEGKNSYEQYF

j_call: TRBJ1-3
clone_size: many
d_call: TRBD1
v_call: TRBV7-2
cdr3_nt: TGTGCCAGCAGCTTACGGGGACAGATCTCTGGAAACACCATATATTTT
cdr3_aa: CASSLRGQISGNTIYF

j_call: TRBJ2-5
clone_size: NA
d_call: NA
v_call: TRBV10-3
cdr3_nt: TGTGCCATCAGTGAGTCAGGGCCAGGGAGACAAGAGACCCAGTACTTC
cdr3_aa: CAISESGPGRQETQYF

j_call: TRBJ2-7
clone_size: NA
d_call: NA
v_call: TRBV19
cdr3_nt: TGTGCCAGTCTACTAGCTATCATCTACGAGCAGTACTTC
cdr3_aa: CASLLAIIYEQYF

j_call: TRBJ1-5
clone_size: many
d_call: NA
v_call: TRBV20-1
cdr3_nt: TGCAGTGCTAGACCCTGGACCGGGCCTTTGGGCAATCAGCCCCAGCATTTT
cdr3_aa: CSARPWTGPLGNQPQHF

j_call: TRBJ1-1
clone_size: many
d_call: NA
v_call: TRBV7-2
cdr3_nt: TGTGCCAGCAGCTTAGCAGGGGGGCGAGAGGCTTTCTTT
cdr3_aa: CASSLAGGREAFF

j_call: TRBJ2-6
clone_size: NA
d_call: TRBD1
v_call: TRBV20-1
cdr3_nt: TGCAGTGCCAGCCTTAACCAGGGGACAGGGGGCAGACCCTCTGGGGCCAACGTCCTGACTTTC
cdr3_aa: CSASLNQGTGGRPSGANVLTF

j_call: TRBJ2-5
clone_size: once
d_call: TRBD2
v_call: TRBV25-1
cdr3_nt: TGTGCCAGCCCCCGGACTAGTGGAGAGACCCAGTACTTC
cdr3_aa: CASPRTSGETQYF

j_call: TRBJ1-1
clone_size: NA
d_call: TRBD1
v_call: TRBV11-2
cdr3_nt: TGTGCCAGCAGCCCGGGGTGGGACAGGAACGCTGAAGCTTTCTTT
cdr3_aa: CASSPGWDRNAEAFF

j_call: TRBJ1-5
clone_size: NA
d_call: NA
v_call: TRBV19
cdr3_nt: TGTGCCACCTCACCGACAGATAGCAATCAGCCCCAGCATTTT
cdr3_aa: CATSPTDSNQPQHF

j_call: TRBJ1-1
clone_size: many
d_call: NA
v_call: TRBV27
cdr3_nt: TGTGCCAGCAGTCCTCGGGACATGACACCTTTCTTT
cdr3_aa: CASSPRDMTPFF

j_call: TRBJ1-1
clone_size: NA
d_call: NA
v_call: TRBV5-1
cdr3_nt: TGCGCCAGCAGCTTGGATGTAGGGGCTGAAGCTTTCTTT
cdr3_aa: CASSLDVGAEAFF

j_call: TRBJ1-5
clone_size: few
d_call: NA
v_call: TRBV6-6
cdr3_nt: TGTGCCAGCAGTTACATACCTCGACAGGATGGTCTTAATCAGCCCCAGCATTTT
cdr3_aa: CASSYIPRQDGLNQPQHF

j_call: TRBJ1-2
clone_size: NA
d_call: NA
v_call: TRBV29-1
cdr3_nt: TGCAGCGTTGTTGGGGGAGAAGATGGCTACACCTTC
cdr3_aa: CSVVGGEDGYTF

j_call: TRBJ1-5
clone_size: NA
d_call: TRBD1
v_call: TRBV6-2/TRBV6-3
cdr3_nt: TGTGCCAGCAGTTACTCGATCGGGACAGACATCGGCAATCAGCCCCAGCATTTT
cdr3_aa: CASSYSIGTDIGNQPQHF

j_call: TRBJ2-5
clone_size: few
d_call: TRBD2
v_call: TRBV4-2
cdr3_nt: TGTGCCAGCAGCCAAGAGGCTAGCGGGAGTGGGACCCAGTACTTC
cdr3_aa: CASSQEASGSGTQYF

j_call: TRBJ2-7
clone_size: many
d_call: TRBD2
v_call: TRBV7-2
cdr3_nt: TGTGCCAGCAGCCCCTCTAGCGGGAGGACCTACGAGCAGTACTTC
cdr3_aa: CASSPSSGRTYEQYF

j_call: TRBJ2-7
clone_size: NA
d_call: TRBD2
v_call: TRBV20-1
cdr3_nt: TGCAGTGCTAGCGGGAGGGTTTACGAGCAGCACTTC
cdr3_aa: CSASGRVYEQHF

j_call: TRBJ2-5
clone_size: once
d_call: NA
v_call: TRBV7-9
cdr3_nt: TGTGCCAGCACCCCAGTGGGGGCTGGACAAGAGACCCAGTACTTC
cdr3_aa: CASTPVGAGQETQYF

j_call: TRBJ1-5
clone_size: once
d_call: TRBD1
v_call: TRBV7-9
cdr3_nt: TGTGCCAGCAGCCAAGATGAGGGACAGGGGAATCAGCCCCAGCATTTT
cdr3_aa: CASSQDEGQGNQPQHF

j_call: TRBJ1-5
clone_size: many
d_call: NA
v_call: TRBV20-1
cdr3_nt: TGCAGTGCTAGGAGGGGGGGCAATCAGCCCCAGCATTTT
cdr3_aa: CSARRGGNQPQHF

j_call: TRBJ1-1
clone_size: many
d_call: TRBD1
v_call: TRBV20-1
cdr3_nt: TGCAGTGCTACCGACAGGGGACGGGCGAACACTGAAGCTTTCTTT
cdr3_aa: CSATDRGRANTEAFF

j_call: TRBJ2-7
clone_size: many
d_call: TRBD1
v_call: TRBV7-9
cdr3_nt: TGTGCCAGCAGCCTAGGAGGACAGGGCTTCTACGAGCAGTACTTC
cdr3_aa: CASSLGGQGFYEQYF

j_call: TRBJ1-4
clone_size: NA
d_call: NA
v_call: TRBV10-3
cdr3_nt: TGTGCCAGCAGAAGTTATGAAGTTGCAACTAATGAAAAACTGTTTTTT
cdr3_aa: CASRSYEVATNEKLFF

j_call: TRBJ1-1
clone_size: many
d_call: TRBD1
v_call: TRBV7-2
cdr3_nt: TGTGCCAGCAGCTACCGCCGGGGACAGCGGACTGAAGCTTTCTTT
cdr3_aa: CASSYRRGQRTEAFF

j_call: TRBJ1-2
clone_size: few
d_call: NA
v_call: TRBV11-2
cdr3_nt: TGTGCCAGCAGCTTAGAAGGTCGCCCTTTTGGCTATGGCTACACCTTC
cdr3_aa: CASSLEGRPFGYGYTF

j_call: TRBJ2-6
clone_size: many
d_call: TRBD2
v_call: TRBV7-9
cdr3_nt: TGTGCCAGCAGCTTCAAGCGGGGGGGTTCTGGGGCCAACGTCCTGACTTTC
cdr3_aa: CASSFKRGGSGANVLTF

j_call: TRBJ2-5
clone_size: NA
d_call: TRBD2
v_call: TRBV5-4
cdr3_nt: TGTGCCAGCAGCGCACCACTAGCGGGAGAGACCCAGTACTTC
cdr3_aa: CASSAPLAGETQYF

j_call: TRBJ2-7
clone_size: NA
d_call: NA
v_call: TRBV29-1
cdr3_nt: TGCAGCTCGAAGACAGGCACCTACGAGCAGTACTTC
cdr3_aa: CSSKTGTYEQYF

j_call: TRBJ1-3
clone_size: few
d_call: TRBD1
v_call: TRBV24-1
cdr3_nt: TGTGCCACCAGTGATCGATCCAGGGGACAGGGGGTTTCACACGGAAACACCATATATTTT
cdr3_aa: CATSDRSRGQGVSHGNTIYF

j_call: TRBJ1-2
clone_size: many
d_call: NA
v_call: TRBV20-1
cdr3_nt: TGCAGTGCTAGCCGACAGACCAGCTATGGCTACACCTTC
cdr3_aa: CSASRQTSYGYTF

j_call: TRBJ2-7
clone_size: many
d_call: TRBD2
v_call: TRBV7-2
cdr3_nt: TGTGCCAGCCGTAGAGGACTAGAGCCCTCCTACGAGCAGTACTTC
cdr3_aa: CASRRGLEPSYEQYF

j_call: TRBJ1-5
clone_size: NA
d_call: NA
v_call: TRBV18
cdr3_nt: TGTGCCAGCTCACCGGCCGTCGGAGAGACCCAGCATTTT
cdr3_aa: CASSPAVGETQHF

j_call: TRBJ1-2
clone_size: few
d_call: TRBD1
v_call: TRBV29-1
cdr3_nt: TGCAGCGTTGAAGTGGAGCGGCTGGACAGGGCGAGTTTGAGCTATGGCTACACCTTC
cdr3_aa: CSVEVERLDRASLSYGYTF

j_call: TRBJ1-1
clone_size: many
d_call: NA
v_call: TRBV2
cdr3_nt: TGTGCCAGCAGTGAAGCGCTGGGAGAAGCTTTCTTT
cdr3_aa: CASSEALGEAFF

j_call: TRBJ2-7
clone_size: few
d_call: NA
v_call: TRBV10-2
cdr3_nt: TGCGCCAGCAGTGACTCCAGGCAGGGTAGCTCCTACGAGCAGTACTTC
cdr3_aa: CASSDSRQGSSYEQYF

j_call: TRBJ2-2
clone_size: few
d_call: NA
v_call: TRBV15
cdr3_nt: TGTGCCACCAGCAGTAGGATCGGGGAGCTGTTTTTT
cdr3_aa: CATSSRIGELFF

j_call: TRBJ2-5
clone_size: NA
d_call: NA
v_call: TRBV4-1
cdr3_nt: TGCGCCAGCAGCCAAACAGGGGCGGGAGTGGAGACCCAGTACTTC
cdr3_aa: CASSQTGAGVETQYF

j_call: TRBJ1-1
clone_size: many
d_call: NA
v_call: TRBV12-3/TRBV12-4
cdr3_nt: TGTGCCAGCAGTACTAACAGGGACACTGAAGCTTTCTTT
cdr3_aa: CASSTNRDTEAFF